The present T cell receptor beta chain was sequenced within a study of metastatic and nonmetastatic thyroid tumors. Study information: Thyroid patients, malignant and benign, had repertoires compared across blood and tumor or nodule tissue.

Study-level results: Reported TCR beta diversity, measured in blood and tumor, was significantly higher for malignant thyroid tumors than for benign nodules.

TCRdb re-called the PCR reads through MiXCR. The sample records about 39,000 clones, about an eighth being singletons. Remarks on this clone: The antigen remains unidentified. Given a much more abundant clone one base away, this may be a read error.

The CDR3 extends over 14 amino acids. From germline, CDR1 is LNHDA and CDR2 SQIVND (reference sequence). The entire patient cohort was treatment-naive prior to thyroid surgery. This sequence was found in a male donor with papillary thyroid cancer or a benign thyroid nodule (not recorded which). Some clones in this sample may be carry-over from other donors' samples. Material: blood. V is TRBV19 and J is TRBJ2-5, with D tentatively TRBD2 (5 bases). The CDR3 DNA sequence: TGTGCCAGTAACCCCAGCGGCCTCCAAGGGACCCAGTACTTC. It is translated as CASNPSGLQGTQYF.